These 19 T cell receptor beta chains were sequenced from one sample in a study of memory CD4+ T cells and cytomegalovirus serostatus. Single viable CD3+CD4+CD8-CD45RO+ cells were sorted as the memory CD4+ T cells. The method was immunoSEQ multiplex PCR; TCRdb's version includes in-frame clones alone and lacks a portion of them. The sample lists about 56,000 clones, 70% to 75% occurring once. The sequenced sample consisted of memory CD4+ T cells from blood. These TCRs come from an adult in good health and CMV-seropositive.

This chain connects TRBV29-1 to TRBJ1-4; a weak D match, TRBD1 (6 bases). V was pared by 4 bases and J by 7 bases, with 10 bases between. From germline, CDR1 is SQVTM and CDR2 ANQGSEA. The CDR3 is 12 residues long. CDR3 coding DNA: TGCAGCGTTGTAGGGGGACGTGAAAAACTGTTTTTT. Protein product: CSVVGGREKLFF.

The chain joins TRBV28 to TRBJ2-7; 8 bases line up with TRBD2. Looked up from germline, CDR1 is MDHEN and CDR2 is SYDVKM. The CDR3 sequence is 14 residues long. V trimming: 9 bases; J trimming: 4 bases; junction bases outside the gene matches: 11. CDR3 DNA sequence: TGTGCCAGTCAGCGGCGGGGGGCGTCATACGAGCAGTACTTC. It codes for CASQRRGASYEQYF.

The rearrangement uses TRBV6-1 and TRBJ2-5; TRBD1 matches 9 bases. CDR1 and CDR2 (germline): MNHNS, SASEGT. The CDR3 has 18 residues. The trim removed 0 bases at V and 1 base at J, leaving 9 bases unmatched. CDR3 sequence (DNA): TGTGCCAGCAGTGAAGCATCGGGACAGGGCACCCTCCAAGAGACCCAGTACTTC. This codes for CASSEASGQGTLQETQYF.

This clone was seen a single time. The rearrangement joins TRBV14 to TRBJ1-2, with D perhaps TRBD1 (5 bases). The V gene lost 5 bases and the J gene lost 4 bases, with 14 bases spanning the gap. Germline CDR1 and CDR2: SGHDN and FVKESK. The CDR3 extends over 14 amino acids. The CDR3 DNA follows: TGTGCCAGCAGCTTCACAGGATCCCTCTATGGCTACACCTTC. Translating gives CASSFTGSLYGYTF.

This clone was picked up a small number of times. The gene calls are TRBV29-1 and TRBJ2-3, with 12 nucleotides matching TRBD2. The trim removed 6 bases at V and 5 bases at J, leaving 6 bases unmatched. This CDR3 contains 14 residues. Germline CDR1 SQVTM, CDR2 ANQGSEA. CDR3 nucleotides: TGCAGCGTACTAGCGGGGGGCGGACTAGATACGCAGTATTTT. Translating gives CSVLAGGGLDTQYF.

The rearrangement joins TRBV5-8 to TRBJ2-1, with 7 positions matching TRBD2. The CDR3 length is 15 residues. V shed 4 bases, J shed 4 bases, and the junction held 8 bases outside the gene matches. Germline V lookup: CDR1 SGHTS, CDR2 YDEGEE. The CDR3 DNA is TGTGCCAGCAGCCCGGGGGGTCAGCCTTACAATGAGCAGTTCTTC. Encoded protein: CASSPGGQPYNEQFF.

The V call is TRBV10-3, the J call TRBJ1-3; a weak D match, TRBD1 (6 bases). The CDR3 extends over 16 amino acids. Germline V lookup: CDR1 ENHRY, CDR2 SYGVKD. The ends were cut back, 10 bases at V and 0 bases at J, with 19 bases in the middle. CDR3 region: CATQRTAETSGNTIYF. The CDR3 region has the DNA TGTGCCACCCAGAGGACAGCAGAAACCTCTGGAAACACCATATATTTT.

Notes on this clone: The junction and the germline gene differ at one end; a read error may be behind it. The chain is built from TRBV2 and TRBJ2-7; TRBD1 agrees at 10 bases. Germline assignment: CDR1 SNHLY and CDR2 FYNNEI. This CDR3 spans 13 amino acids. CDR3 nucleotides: TGTGCCAGCAGCCCAGCGATGAGACAGGGGGCCCTTTTC. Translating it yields CASSPAMRQGALF.

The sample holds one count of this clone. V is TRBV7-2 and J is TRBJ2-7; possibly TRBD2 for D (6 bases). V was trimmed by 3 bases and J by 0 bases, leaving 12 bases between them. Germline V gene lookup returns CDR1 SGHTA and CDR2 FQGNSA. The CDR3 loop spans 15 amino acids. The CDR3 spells CASSFTGLASYEQYF. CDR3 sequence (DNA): TGTGCCAGCAGCTTCACGGGACTGGCCTCCTACGAGCAGTACTTC.

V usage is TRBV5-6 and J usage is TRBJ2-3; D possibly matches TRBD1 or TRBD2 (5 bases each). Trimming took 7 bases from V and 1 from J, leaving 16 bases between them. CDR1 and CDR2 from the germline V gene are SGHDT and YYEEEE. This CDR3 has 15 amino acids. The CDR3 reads CASHDLGVGTDTQYF. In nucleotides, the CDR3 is TGTGCCAGCCACGATCTGGGGGTCGGCACAGATACGCAGTATTTT. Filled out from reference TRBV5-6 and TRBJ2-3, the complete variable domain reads DAGVTQSPTHLIKTRGQQVTLRCSPKSGHDTVSWYQQALGQGPQFIFQYYEEEERQRGNFPDRFSGHQFPNYSSELNVNALLLGDSALYLCASHDLGVGTDTQYFGPGTRLTVL.

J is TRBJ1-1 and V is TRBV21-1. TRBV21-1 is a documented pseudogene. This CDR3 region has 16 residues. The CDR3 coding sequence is TGTGCCAGCCCTAAGGGGCAGGGAGACATGAACACTGAAGCTTTCTTT. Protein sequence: CASPKGQGDMNTEAFF.

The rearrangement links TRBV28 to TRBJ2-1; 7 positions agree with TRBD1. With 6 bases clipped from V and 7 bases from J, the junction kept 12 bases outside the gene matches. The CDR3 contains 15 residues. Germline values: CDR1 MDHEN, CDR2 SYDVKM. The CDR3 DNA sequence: TGTGCCAGCAGCCCGCGGACAGGATCGGTTAATGAGCAGTTCTTC. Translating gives CASSPRTGSVNEQFF.

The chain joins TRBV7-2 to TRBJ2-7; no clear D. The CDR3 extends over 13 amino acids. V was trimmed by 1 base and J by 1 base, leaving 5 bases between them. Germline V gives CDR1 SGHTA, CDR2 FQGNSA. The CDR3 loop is CASSLDPSYEQYV. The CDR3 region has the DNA TGTGCCAGCAGCTTAGACCCTTCCTACGAGCAGTACGTC.

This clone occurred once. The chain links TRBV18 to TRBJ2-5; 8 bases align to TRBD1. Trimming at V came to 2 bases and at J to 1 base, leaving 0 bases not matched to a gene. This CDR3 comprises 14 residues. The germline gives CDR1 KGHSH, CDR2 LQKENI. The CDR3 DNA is TGTGCCAGCTCACCAACAGGGGGCCAAGAGACCCAGTACTTC. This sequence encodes CASSPTGGQETQYF.

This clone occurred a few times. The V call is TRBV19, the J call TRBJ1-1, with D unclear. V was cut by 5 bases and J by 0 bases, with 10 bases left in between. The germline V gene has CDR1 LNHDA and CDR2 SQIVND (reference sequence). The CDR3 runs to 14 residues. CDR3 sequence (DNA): TGTGCCAGTAGTGTGAGAGGATTGAACACTGAAGCTTTCTTT. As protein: CASSVRGLNTEAFF.

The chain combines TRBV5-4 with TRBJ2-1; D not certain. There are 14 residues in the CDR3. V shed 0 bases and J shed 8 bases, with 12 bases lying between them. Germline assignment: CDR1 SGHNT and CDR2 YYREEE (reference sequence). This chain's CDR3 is CASSLGAYKDEQFF. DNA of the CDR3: TGTGCCAGCAGCTTGGGGGCCTACAAGGATGAGCAGTTCTTC.

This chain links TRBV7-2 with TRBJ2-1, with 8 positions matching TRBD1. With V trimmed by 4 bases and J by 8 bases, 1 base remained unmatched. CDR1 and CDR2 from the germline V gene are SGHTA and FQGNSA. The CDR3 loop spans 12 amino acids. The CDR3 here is CASSSTGDEQFF. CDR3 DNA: TGTGCCAGCAGCTCGACAGGGGATGAGCAGTTCTTC.

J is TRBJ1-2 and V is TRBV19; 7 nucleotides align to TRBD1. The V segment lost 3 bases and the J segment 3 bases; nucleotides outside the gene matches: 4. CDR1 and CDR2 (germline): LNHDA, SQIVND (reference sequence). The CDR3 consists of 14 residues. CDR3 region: CASSMGGTDYGYTF. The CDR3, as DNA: TGTGCCAGTAGTATGGGTGGGACAGACTATGGCTACACCTTC. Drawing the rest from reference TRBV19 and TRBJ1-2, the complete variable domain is DGGITQSPKYLFRKEGQNVTLSCEQNLNHDAMYWYRQDPGQGLRLIYYSQIVNDFQKGDIAEGYSVSREKKESFPLTVTSAQKNPTAFYLCASSMGGTDYGYTFGSGTRLTVV.

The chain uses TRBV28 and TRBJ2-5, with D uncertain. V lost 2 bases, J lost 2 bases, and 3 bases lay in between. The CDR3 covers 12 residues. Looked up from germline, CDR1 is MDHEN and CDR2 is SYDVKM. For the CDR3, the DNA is TGTGCCAGCAGTTTAGTTCAAGAGACCCAGTACTTC. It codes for CASSLVQETQYF. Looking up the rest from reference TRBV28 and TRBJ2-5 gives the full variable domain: DVKVTQSSRYLVKRTGEKVFLECVQDMDHENMFWYRQDPGLGLRLIYFSYDVKMKEKGDIPEGYSVSREKKERFSLILESASTNQTSMYLCASSLVQETQYFGPGTRLLVL.